This is a list of T cell receptor beta chains from one sample in a study of blood T cell repertoires in COVID-19. Clones were read by immunoSEQ multiplex PCR, and TCRdb kept only the in-frame ones, dropping some. The sample comprises roughly 80,000 clones, roughly 73% of which are singletons, and about 9.9% rests with the top ten. The material sequenced was peripheral blood. Receptor source: a human donor in a cohort sampled during active COVID-19. The CDR3 runs from the conserved cysteine through the conserved F or W. The order of the fields is V gene, CDR3 length, J gene, clone size, D gene, CDR3 protein, CDR3 DNA. The D gene is left open where the match is weak. Clone size is not always given. Where it is, it says once, few, many or a class for expanded clones.

v_gene: TRBV5-1; len: 14; j_gene: TRBJ2-1; abundance: .; d_gene: TRBD1; CDR3aa: CASSSRTGRNEQFF; CDR3nt: TGCGCCAGCAGCTCACGGACAGGGAGGAATGAGCAGTTCTTC
v_gene: TRBV5-1; len: 16; j_gene: TRBJ1-1; abundance: .; d_gene: .; CDR3aa: CASSLDAIGLNTEAFF; CDR3nt: TGCGCCAGCAGCTTGGACGCGATTGGGCTGAACACTGAAGCTTTCTTT
v_gene: TRBV30; len: 12; j_gene: TRBJ2-5; abundance: .; d_gene: .; CDR3aa: CAWSSGEETQYF; CDR3nt: TGTGCCTGGAGTTCCGGGGAAGAGACCCAGTACTTC
v_gene: TRBV19; len: 16; j_gene: TRBJ1-2; abundance: .; d_gene: TRBD1; CDR3aa: CASSTGPWTGGYGYTF; CDR3nt: TGTGCCAGTAGTACGGGACCGTGGACAGGCGGCTATGGCTACACCTTC
v_gene: TRBV2; len: 16; j_gene: TRBJ2-3; abundance: .; d_gene: .; CDR3aa: CASSEVRGGDTDTQYF; CDR3nt: TGTGCCAGCAGTGAGGTGAGGGGAGGCGACACAGATACGCAGTATTTT
v_gene: TRBV6-1; len: 17; j_gene: TRBJ1-5; abundance: .; d_gene: TRBD1; CDR3aa: CASSGPNRGRSNQPQHF; CDR3nt: TGTGCCAGCAGTGGACCTAACAGGGGAAGAAGCAATCAGCCCCAGCATTTT
v_gene: TRBV2; len: 15; j_gene: TRBJ1-1; abundance: .; d_gene: TRBD1; CDR3aa: CASSYLGQGNTEAFF; CDR3nt: TGTGCCAGCAGTTACCTGGGACAGGGGAACACTGAAGCTTTCTTT
v_gene: TRBV3-1/TRBV3-2; len: 15; j_gene: TRBJ1-1; abundance: .; d_gene: TRBD1; CDR3aa: CASSQDRGGLRKAFF; CDR3nt: TGTGCCAGCAGCCAAGATAGAGGGGGCCTAAGGAAAGCTTTCTTT
v_gene: TRBV28; len: 20; j_gene: TRBJ1-4; abundance: .; d_gene: .; CDR3aa: CASRAHLKSGQIATNEKLFF; CDR3nt: TGTGCCAGCCGGGCCCATCTTAAGTCGGGACAAATTGCAACTAATGAAAAACTGTTTTTT
v_gene: TRBV28; len: 17; j_gene: TRBJ1-5; abundance: .; d_gene: .; CDR3aa: CASSSPGEMIANQPQHF; CDR3nt: TGTGCCAGCAGTTCTCCGGGGGAGATGATTGCAAATCAGCCCCAGCATTTT
v_gene: TRBV5-8; len: 15; j_gene: TRBJ2-1; abundance: .; d_gene: TRBD2; CDR3aa: CASSLRGGRGNEQFF; CDR3nt: TGTGCCAGCAGCTTGCGCGGGGGAAGGGGAAATGAGCAGTTCTTC
v_gene: TRBV9; len: 14; j_gene: TRBJ2-2; abundance: .; d_gene: .; CDR3aa: CASSPRTQTGELFF; CDR3nt: TGTGCCAGCAGCCCCCGAACACAAACCGGGGAGCTGTTTTTT
v_gene: TRBV28; len: 13; j_gene: TRBJ2-7; abundance: .; d_gene: .; CDR3aa: CASSRQVTYEQYF; CDR3nt: TGTGCCAGCAGCCGACAGGTTACCTACGAGCAGTACTTC
v_gene: TRBV11-3; len: 15; j_gene: TRBJ2-2; abundance: .; d_gene: TRBD1; CDR3aa: CASSTAQGGNGELFF; CDR3nt: TGTGCCAGCAGCACTGCACAGGGGGGAAACGGGGAGCTGTTTTTT
v_gene: TRBV6-5; len: 15; j_gene: TRBJ1-2; abundance: .; d_gene: TRBD1; CDR3aa: CASSFGGQGNYGYTF; CDR3nt: TGTGCCAGCAGTTTCGGCGGACAGGGGAACTATGGCTACACCTTC
v_gene: TRBV5-4; len: 16; j_gene: TRBJ2-7; abundance: .; d_gene: TRBD1; CDR3aa: CASSLGDRPYSYEQYF; CDR3nt: TGTGCCAGCAGCTTGGGGGACAGACCTTACTCCTACGAGCAGTACTTC
v_gene: TRBV21-1; len: 17; j_gene: TRBJ2-3; abundance: medium-sized; d_gene: .; CDR3aa: CASSKELAGNSTDTQYF; CDR3nt: TGTGCCAGCAGCAAAGAGCTAGCGGGGAACAGCACAGATACGCAGTATTTT
v_gene: TRBV7-2; len: 16; j_gene: TRBJ1-4; abundance: .; d_gene: .; CDR3aa: CASSLRSGGRREKLFF; CDR3nt: TGTGCCAGCAGCTTAAGATCGGGCGGGAGAAGAGAAAAACTGTTTTTT
v_gene: TRBV6-5; len: 16; j_gene: TRBJ2-7; abundance: .; d_gene: TRBD1; CDR3aa: CASSYSKGQGTYEQYF; CDR3nt: TGTGCCAGCAGTTACTCGAAGGGACAGGGTACCTACGAGCAGTACTTC
v_gene: TRBV6-2/TRBV6-3; len: 15; j_gene: TRBJ1-6; abundance: many; d_gene: .; CDR3aa: CASSYWSSYNSPLHF; CDR3nt: TGTGCCAGCAGTTACTGGAGCTCCTATAATTCACCCCTCCACTTT
v_gene: TRBV24-1; len: 13; j_gene: TRBJ2-7; abundance: .; d_gene: .; CDR3aa: CATSSTGSYEQYF; CDR3nt: TGTGCCACCAGCAGCACAGGCTCCTACGAGCAGTACTTC
v_gene: TRBV18; len: 18; j_gene: TRBJ1-5; abundance: .; d_gene: TRBD1; CDR3aa: CASSRSGTGTYSNQPQHF; CDR3nt: TGTGCCAGCTCACGCTCCGGGACAGGGACCTATAGCAATCAGCCCCAGCATTTT
v_gene: TRBV4-3; len: 16; j_gene: TRBJ1-4; abundance: once; d_gene: .; CDR3aa: CASSQDWPPRDEKLFF; CDR3nt: TGCGCCAGCAGCCAAGATTGGCCACCACGGGATGAAAAACTGTTTTTT
v_gene: TRBV7-3; len: 14; j_gene: TRBJ2-7; abundance: .; d_gene: .; CDR3aa: CASSRKGGGDEQYF; CDR3nt: TGTGCCAGCAGCCGAAAGGGAGGGGGAGACGAGCAGTACTTC
v_gene: TRBV2; len: 11; j_gene: TRBJ2-7; abundance: .; d_gene: .; CDR3aa: CASSPHYEQYF; CDR3nt: TGTGCCAGCAGCCCACACTACGAGCAGTACTTC
v_gene: TRBV11-3; len: 16; j_gene: TRBJ2-6; abundance: .; d_gene: .; CDR3aa: CASSLGPYSGANVLTF; CDR3nt: TGTGCCAGCAGCTTAGGGCCTTACTCTGGGGCCAACGTCCTGACTTTC
v_gene: TRBV29-1; len: 13; j_gene: TRBJ1-1; abundance: .; d_gene: .; CDR3aa: CSVELSGGTEAFF; CDR3nt: TGCAGCGTTGAGTTGTCGGGAGGCACTGAAGCTTTCTTT
v_gene: TRBV10-3; len: 13; j_gene: TRBJ1-2; abundance: .; d_gene: .; CDR3aa: CAIRSSGIGGYTF; CDR3nt: TGTGCCATTCGAAGTTCAGGGATCGGTGGCTACACCTTC
v_gene: TRBV5-4; len: 16; j_gene: TRBJ2-5; abundance: once; d_gene: TRBD1; CDR3aa: CASSHPTTGGAETQYF; CDR3nt: TGTGCCAGCAGCCACCCCACGACAGGGGGCGCGGAGACCCAGTACTTC
v_gene: TRBV3-1/TRBV3-2; len: 14; j_gene: TRBJ2-7; abundance: .; d_gene: TRBD2; CDR3aa: CASSQRGSSYEQYF; CDR3nt: TGTGCCAGCAGCCAGCGGGGGAGCTCCTACGAGCAGTACTTC
v_gene: TRBV2; len: 14; j_gene: TRBJ2-5; abundance: .; d_gene: .; CDR3aa: CASSYMVRGETQYF; CDR3nt: TGTGCCAGCAGCTACATGGTCCGGGGGGAGACCCAGTACTTC
v_gene: TRBV20-1; len: 13; j_gene: TRBJ1-5; abundance: .; d_gene: .; CDR3aa: CSASTSRDQPQHF; CDR3nt: TGCAGTGCTAGTACTTCTCGAGATCAGCCCCAGCATTTT
v_gene: TRBV19; len: 14; j_gene: TRBJ2-1; abundance: .; d_gene: .; CDR3aa: CASRPGIHYNEQFF; CDR3nt: TGTGCCAGTAGGCCCGGGATTCACTACAATGAGCAGTTCTTC
v_gene: TRBV4-1; len: 15; j_gene: TRBJ2-7; abundance: .; d_gene: .; CDR3aa: CASSQAALPSGEQYF; CDR3nt: TGCGCCAGCAGCCAAGCCGCTTTGCCAAGCGGCGAGCAGTACTTC
v_gene: TRBV7-2; len: 15; j_gene: TRBJ1-5; abundance: .; d_gene: .; CDR3aa: CASSLFRDSNQPQHF; CDR3nt: TGTGCCAGCAGCTTATTCAGGGATAGCAATCAGCCCCAGCATTTT
v_gene: TRBV3-1/TRBV3-2; len: 14; j_gene: TRBJ2-3; abundance: .; d_gene: .; CDR3aa: CASSQRGASDTQYF; CDR3nt: TGTGCCAGCAGCCAACGGGGGGCCTCAGATACGCAGTATTTT
v_gene: TRBV5-1; len: 15; j_gene: TRBJ2-5; abundance: .; d_gene: TRBD1; CDR3aa: CASSSGTGSVGTQYF; CDR3nt: TGCGCCAGCAGCAGCGGGACAGGGTCGGTTGGGACCCAGTACTTC
v_gene: TRBV5-1; len: 17; j_gene: TRBJ2-7; abundance: .; d_gene: .; CDR3aa: CASPGGGRTLGVKEQYF; CDR3nt: TGCGCCAGCCCTGGGGGGGGGCGGACCCTCGGTGTAAAAGAGCAGTACTTC
v_gene: TRBV3-1/TRBV3-2; len: 14; j_gene: TRBJ1-2; abundance: .; d_gene: TRBD1; CDR3aa: CASTTTGGFYGYTF; CDR3nt: TGTGCCAGCACCACGACAGGGGGTTTCTATGGCTACACCTTC
v_gene: TRBV30; len: 12; j_gene: TRBJ2-7; abundance: .; d_gene: .; CDR3aa: CAWKEGDREQYF; CDR3nt: TGTGCCTGGAAAGAAGGGGATCGCGAGCAGTACTTC
v_gene: TRBV4-1; len: 15; j_gene: TRBJ1-1; abundance: .; d_gene: TRBD1; CDR3aa: CASSPGQGSETEAFF; CDR3nt: TGCGCCAGCAGCCCGGGACAGGGATCGGAGACTGAAGCTTTCTTT
v_gene: TRBV19; len: 14; j_gene: TRBJ1-6; abundance: .; d_gene: .; CDR3aa: CASSIKAGNSPLHF; CDR3nt: TGTGCCAGTAGTATTAAGGCAGGGAATTCACCCCTCCACTTT
v_gene: TRBV7-2; len: 13; j_gene: TRBJ1-1; abundance: .; d_gene: .; CDR3aa: CASSRGPNTEAFF; CDR3nt: TGTGCCAGCAGCCGTGGGCCGAACACTGAAGCTTTCTTT
v_gene: TRBV28; len: 15; j_gene: TRBJ1-4; abundance: .; d_gene: TRBD1; CDR3aa: CASRSPGQGDEKLFF; CDR3nt: TGTGCCAGCAGAAGCCCGGGACAGGGGGATGAAAAACTGTTTTTT
v_gene: TRBV5-6; len: 14; j_gene: TRBJ1-5; abundance: few; d_gene: .; CDR3aa: CASSLATTNQPQHF; CDR3nt: TGTGCCAGCAGCTTGGCCACAACCAATCAGCCCCAGCATTTT
v_gene: TRBV4-1; len: 15; j_gene: TRBJ2-1; abundance: .; d_gene: .; CDR3aa: CASSQEAGTFNEQFF; CDR3nt: TGCGCCAGCAGCCAAGAAGCTGGGACTTTTAATGAGCAGTTCTTC
v_gene: TRBV6-1; len: 12; j_gene: TRBJ1-4; abundance: .; d_gene: .; CDR3aa: CASSERREKLFF; CDR3nt: TGTGCCAGCAGTGAACGGAGGGAAAAACTGTTTTTT
v_gene: TRBV5-1; len: 16; j_gene: TRBJ2-7; abundance: .; d_gene: TRBD2; CDR3aa: CASHPYSGGPGNEQYF; CDR3nt: TGCGCCAGCCACCCTTATAGCGGGGGGCCTGGTAACGAGCAGTACTTC